These 24 T cell receptor beta chains were all obtained from the same sample, sequenced in a study of cytomegalovirus exposure and HLA in healthy donors. The table came from immunoSEQ multiplex PCR; TCRdb's copy has only in-frame clones and leaves some out. The sample has some 100,000 clones; approximately 91% are singletons. Sequenced: PBMCs. The receptors were gathered from a man between 18 and 35 years old in good health and CMV-seropositive.

This clone was seen just once. The chain has TRBV10-3 and TRBJ2-7, with TRBD1 matching over 9 bases. This CDR3 comprises 17 residues. After removal of 3 bases from V and 2 bases from J, the junction contained 11 bases not matched to a gene. Looked up from germline, CDR1 is ENHRY and CDR2 is SYGVKD. The DNA for the CDR3 is TGTGCCATCAGTGATGGGACAGGGAGGAACTTTACCTACGAGCAGTACTTC. Protein: CAISDGTGRNFTYEQYF.

This clone was seen a few times. CDR3 coding DNA: TGCGCCAGCAGCATAGGGGTGAGCTCTGGGGCCAACGTCCTGACTTTC. This sequence encodes CASSIGVSSGANVLTF. This chain links TRBV5-1 with TRBJ2-6, with D possibly being TRBD1 (5 bases). The germline V and J ends were trimmed by 4 bases and 0 bases, with 11 bases remaining between them. This CDR3 comprises 16 residues. In germline, CDR1 is SGHRS, CDR2 YFSETQ. Drawing the rest from reference TRBV5-1 and TRBJ2-6, the complete variable domain is KAGVTQTPRYLIKTRGQQVTLSCSPISGHRSVSWYQQTPGQGLQFLFEYFSETQRNKGNFPGRFSGRQFSNSRSEMNVSTLELGDSALYLCASSIGVSSGANVLTFGAGSRLTVL.

This chain connects TRBV27 to TRBJ2-1; 10 nucleotides align to TRBD1. Germline CDR1 MNHEY, CDR2 SMNVEV (reference sequence). V was pared by 5 bases and J by 8 bases, with 12 bases of the junction left unmatched. The CDR3 totals 16 residues. In DNA, the CDR3 is TGTGCCAGCAGTCGCCGGACGGGACAGGGGTACCATGAGCAGTTCTTC. This codes for CASSRRTGQGYHEQFF.

A single count supports this clone. The chain links TRBV6-5 to TRBJ2-2, with TRBD1 matching over 8 bases. V shed 6 bases, J shed 3 bases, and the junction held 3 bases outside the gene matches. In germline, CDR1 is MNHEY, CDR2 SVGAGI. CDR3 length equals 14 residues. For the CDR3, the DNA is TGTGCCAGCAGGACAGGGGATGACACCGGGGAGCTGTTTTTT. Translating it yields CASRTGDDTGELFF.

V is TRBV7-9 and J is TRBJ1-2, with D uncertain. V dropped 5 bases and J dropped 4 bases, with 17 bases sitting between them. The CDR3 covers 15 residues. The germline CDR1 and CDR2 sequences are SEHNR and FQNEAQ (reference sequence). In nucleotides, the CDR3 is TGTGCCAGCAGCCCGAACAACCCTGTCAGCTATGGCTACACCTTC. This encodes CASSPNNPVSYGYTF.

This clone has only a few counts. This chain connects TRBV27 to TRBJ1-6; D possibly corresponds to TRBD1 (6 bases). CDR1 and CDR2 (germline): MNHEY, SMNVEV (reference sequence). CDR3 length: 11 amino acids. V shed 2 bases and J shed 13 bases, with 6 bases lying between them. In nucleotides, the CDR3 is TGTGCCAGCAGTTTAGGGGGCCCCCTCCACTTT. Translating it yields CASSLGGPLHF.

This sequence joins TRBV27 and TRBJ1-3; D ambiguous. Trimming removed 6 bases from V and 0 bases from J, with 12 bases in between. The V gene's germline CDR1 is MNHEY and CDR2 SMNVEV (reference sequence). The CDR3 totals 15 residues. The CDR3 spells CASSPLRASGNTIYF. In DNA, the CDR3 is TGTGCCAGCAGCCCCTTGAGGGCCTCTGGAAACACCATATATTTT.

The chain carries TRBV11-2 and TRBJ1-1; no firm D call. The CDR3 sequence is 13 residues long. Germline V gene data show CDR1 as SGHAT and CDR2 as FQNNGV. V was cut by 8 bases and J by 4 bases, with 14 bases left in between. The CDR3 region is CASGYQGSTEAFF. The CDR3 DNA follows: TGTGCCAGCGGATACCAAGGGAGCACTGAAGCTTTCTTT.

Details on this clone: Distinct nucleotide sequences in the sample also encode this CDR3. J is TRBJ2-7 and V is TRBV19; TRBD1 might be the D (5 bases). The CDR3 is 13 amino acids. The germline V and J ends were trimmed by 1 base and 4 bases, with 8 bases remaining between them. Germline V gene sequence: CDR1 LNHDA, CDR2 SQIVND (reference sequence). CDR3 coding DNA: TGTGCCAGTAGTATAGGGCAGGGTTACGAGCAGTACTTC. It codes for CASSIGQGYEQYF.

The chain employs TRBV6-1 and TRBJ1-3; D is perhaps TRBD1 (5 bases). The CDR3 contains 15 residues. Germline CDR1 reads MNHNS; CDR2 reads SASEGT. The V gene lost 2 bases and the J gene lost 4 bases, with 12 bases spanning the gap. The CDR3 spells CASSESGVAGNTIYF. The CDR3 bases are TGTGCCAGCAGTGAATCGGGGGTCGCCGGAAACACCATATATTTT.

This clone was counted a few times. The gene calls are TRBV6-1 and TRBJ1-5; D gene ambiguous. Trimming pared 4 bases from V and 3 bases from J, leaving 4 bases between. Germline V gene data show CDR1 as MNHNS and CDR2 as SASEGT. The CDR3 consists of 12 residues. Written as DNA, the CDR3 is TGTGCCAGCAGTGCAAACAATCAGCCCCAGCATTTT. This translates into CASSANNQPQHF.

In this sample, this clone turned up once. The V and J genes are TRBV11-2 and TRBJ2-2, with 9 bases lining up with TRBD1. CDR3 size: 15 residues. Germline assignment: CDR1 SGHAT and CDR2 FQNNGV. Losses at the gene ends were 4 bases for V and 7 bases for J; bases not matched to a gene: 7. CDR3: CASSSQGTGSGELFF. Here the CDR3 DNA reads TGTGCCAGCAGCTCGCAAGGGACAGGGAGCGGGGAGCTGTTTTTT. The full variable domain, rest sourced from reference TRBV11-2 and TRBJ2-2, is EAGVAQSPRYKIIEKRQSVAFWCNPISGHATLYWYQQILGQGPKLLIQFQNNGVVDDSQLPKDRFSAERLKGVDSTLKIQPAKLEDSAVYLCASSSQGTGSGELFFGEGSRLTVL.

V usage is TRBV5-4 and J usage is TRBJ2-5; D perhaps matches TRBD2 (6 bases). The CDR3 runs to 16 residues. Germline V gene sequence: CDR1 SGHNT, CDR2 YYREEE (reference sequence). Trimming removed 2 bases from V and 1 base from J, with 15 bases in between. The CDR3 sequence: CASSLGRGTGQETQYF. The DNA for the CDR3 is TGTGCCAGCAGCTTAGGGCGGGGCACGGGCCAAGAGACCCAGTACTTC.

This chain joins TRBV4-3 and TRBJ2-7; TRBD1 matches 8 bases. Germline trimming cut 4 bases from V and 3 bases from J; bases unmatched to any gene: 14. CDR1 LGHNA and CDR2 YSLEER come from the germline V gene. This CDR3 has 17 residues. For the CDR3, the DNA is TGCGCCAGCAGCCTCTACGGACAGGGCGCCGATAGCTACGAGCAGTACTTC. Protein product: CASSLYGQGADSYEQYF.

V gene TRBV19 combines with J gene TRBJ1-5; no firm D call. The V and J ends lost 5 bases and 3 bases respectively, with 8 bases between them. Germline V gene sequence: CDR1 LNHDA, CDR2 SQIVND (reference sequence). The CDR3 loop spans 13 amino acids. CDR3 region: CASSYNNNQPQHF. DNA for the CDR3: TGTGCCAGTAGTTATAACAACAATCAGCCCCAGCATTTT.

This sequence joins TRBV5-6 and TRBJ2-1, with 9 bases that match TRBD1. Trimming removed 0 bases from V and 6 bases from J; junction bases left unmatched: 1. The CDR3 has 14 residues. Germline loops: CDR1 SGHDT, CDR2 YYEEEE. The CDR3 is CASSLGQGVNEQFF. The CDR3 region has the DNA TGTGCCAGCAGCTTGGGACAGGGGGTCAATGAGCAGTTCTTC. The whole variable domain, remainder taken from reference TRBV5-6 and TRBJ2-1, is DAGVTQSPTHLIKTRGQQVTLRCSPKSGHDTVSWYQQALGQGPQFIFQYYEEEERQRGNFPDRFSGHQFPNYSSELNVNALLLGDSALYLCASSLGQGVNEQFFGPGTRLTVL.

The chain links TRBV18 to TRBJ2-5; D perhaps matches TRBD2 (5 bases). The germline V gene has CDR1 KGHSH and CDR2 LQKENI. The CDR3 spans 16 residues. The ends were cut back, 3 bases at V and 5 bases at J, with 19 bases in the middle. CDR3 in DNA: TGTGCCAGCTCACCGGGTCTTGGGCTAGCCGGGGAGACCCAGTACTTC. Translation gives CASSPGLGLAGETQYF. Looking up the rest from reference TRBV18 and TRBJ2-5 gives the full variable domain: NAGVMQNPRHLVRRRGQEARLRCSPMKGHSHVYWYRQLPEEGLKFMVYLQKENIIDESGMPKERFSAEFPKEGPSILRIQQVVRGDSAAYFCASSPGLGLAGETQYFGPGTRLLVL.

The V and J genes are TRBV25-1 and TRBJ2-5, with D possibly TRBD2 on 6 matching bases. Germline CDR1 is MGHDK and CDR2 is SYGVNS. The ends were cut back, 10 bases at V and 7 bases at J, with 16 bases in the middle. The CDR3 is 12 amino acids. CDR3 in amino acids: CATNGGSGTQYF. In DNA, the CDR3 is TGTGCCACCAACGGGGGATCGGGGACCCAGTACTTC.

V gene TRBV4-3 combines with J gene TRBJ1-6; 8 bases are a match to TRBD1. This CDR3 has 14 residues. Trimming at V came to 1 base and at J to 9 bases, leaving 2 bases not matched to a gene. Germline V gene lookup returns CDR1 LGHNA and CDR2 YSLEER. CDR3: CASSQGDRSSPLHF. The DNA for the CDR3 is TGCGCCAGCAGCCAAGGGGACAGGAGTTCACCCCTCCACTTT.

The chain has TRBV4-2 and TRBJ1-1; 7 nucleotides match TRBD1. The CDR3 spans 15 residues. Germline V gene data show CDR1 as LGHNA and CDR2 as YNFKEQ. Unmatched junction bases numbered 1, after V lost 0 bases and J lost 0 bases. For the CDR3, the DNA is TGTGCCAGCAGCCAAGAGAGGGGGCTGAACACTGAAGCTTTCTTT. Its translation: CASSQERGLNTEAFF.

This clone was picked up one time. V is TRBV14 and J is TRBJ2-1, with no clear D. V was pared by 1 base and J by 9 bases, with 10 bases between. Germline CDR1 and CDR2: SGHDN and FVKESK. The CDR3 extends over 13 amino acids. The CDR3 DNA is TGTGCCAGCAGCCAAGCCAGAAGTGGTGAGCAGTTCTTC. This translates into CASSQARSGEQFF.

The CDR3 reads CATSRGPVNEKLFF. Here the CDR3 DNA reads TGTGCCACCAGCAGAGGGCCAGTTAATGAAAAACTGTTTTTT. V gene TRBV15 combines with J gene TRBJ1-4; D remains unclear. V lost 1 base to trimming and J lost 4 bases, with 7 bases between them. This CDR3 is built from 14 residues. Germline loops: CDR1 LNHNV, CDR2 YYDKDF (reference sequence).

The genes are TRBV19 and TRBJ1-5; perhaps TRBD1 as D (6 bases). CDR3 length equals 15 residues. V was pared by 6 bases and J by 6 bases, with 18 bases between. CDR1 LNHDA and CDR2 SQIVND come from the germline V gene (reference sequence). Here the CDR3 reads CASSTLAGTIQPQHF. The CDR3 nucleotides are TGTGCCAGTAGCACTCTGGCAGGGACAATTCAGCCCCAGCATTTT.

V and J are TRBV30 and TRBJ2-7; 7 bases align to TRBD2. Germline V lookup: CDR1 GTSNPN, CDR2 SVGIG (reference sequence). CDR3 length equals 13 residues. With V trimmed by 2 bases and J by 4 bases, 5 bases remained unmatched. CDR3 region: CAWSWGGVYEQYF. DNA of the CDR3: TGTGCCTGGAGTTGGGGGGGGGTTTACGAGCAGTACTTC.